A selection of T cell receptor beta chains follows, all from one sample in a study of vaccination and CD4 T cells after COVID-19. Antigens for these TCRs are unknown. TCRdb re-analysed the PCR reads in MiXCR, keeping a single row per CDR3 protein. The data contain about 13,000 distinct CDR3 sequences, 52% of them singletons. The source material was CD4+ T cells from blood, cultured in vitro. These receptors were taken from a human donor who had recovered from COVID-19. Both conserved end residues are part of each CDR3. D genes are given only for firm matches. The listing skips clone size in some rows; elsewhere it reads once, few, many or a size class.

clone_size j_call v_call d_call cdr3_aa cdr3_nt
NA TRBJ2-7 TRBV4-3 TRBD2 CASSQDTTSGSSSYEQYF TGCGCCAGCAGCCAAGACACCACTAGCGGGTCTAGCTCCTACGAGCAGTACTTC
NA TRBJ2-1 TRBV11-2 NA CASSQGSRPNNEQFF TGTGCCAGCAGCCAAGGGTCGCGACCCAACAATGAGCAGTTCTTC
few TRBJ1-2 TRBV7-9 NA CASSLNRAGNYGYTF TGTGCCAGCAGTTTAAACAGGGCCGGAAACTATGGCTACACCTTC
NA TRBJ1-1 TRBV12-3/TRBV12-4 NA CASSLAVGGGSTEAFF TGTGCCAGCAGTTTAGCGGTCGGGGGCGGGAGCACTGAAGCTTTCTTT
NA TRBJ1-3 TRBV20-1 NA CSVAAAGNTIYF TGCAGTGTCGCGGCGGCTGGAAACACCATATATTTT
NA TRBJ2-1 TRBV19 NA CASSNAGVSYNEQFF TGTGCCAGTAGTAACGCAGGGGTGTCCTACAATGAGCAGTTCTTC
once TRBJ1-5 TRBV2 TRBD1 CASRSGRGQGGNQPQHF TGTGCCAGCAGGAGTGGTAGAGGACAGGGGGGCAATCAGCCCCAGCATTTT
few TRBJ1-5 TRBV2 NA CASSFQGSANQPQHF TGTGCCAGCAGCTTCCAGGGGTCCGCCAATCAGCCCCAGCATTTT
few TRBJ1-2 TRBV19 NA CASSFLWGENGYTF TGTGCCAGTAGTTTCCTATGGGGGGAAAATGGCTACACCTTC
NA TRBJ2-5 TRBV24-1 TRBD2 CATSLAGNQETQYF TGTGCCACCAGTCTAGCGGGGAACCAAGAGACCCAGTACTTC
NA TRBJ1-6 TRBV10-3 TRBD1 CAISERDRGDSPLHF TGTGCCATCAGTGAGAGGGACAGGGGTGATTCACCCCTCCACTTT
few TRBJ2-2 TRBV25-1 NA CASSETGSNTGELFF TGTGCCAGCAGTGAAACTGGGAGTAACACCGGGGAGCTGTTTTTT
NA TRBJ2-7 TRBV2 TRBD2 CASSAGTSGEAYEQYF TGTGCCAGCAGTGCCGGGACTAGCGGGGAGGCCTACGAGCAGTACTTC
NA TRBJ2-3 TRBV2 TRBD1 CASSLQGSSTDTQYF TGTGCCAGCAGTCTACAGGGGTCAAGCACAGATACGCAGTATTTT
NA TRBJ1-6 TRBV5-4 NA CASSQSRDNSPLHF TGTGCCAGCAGCCAATCAAGGGATAATTCACCCCTCCACTTT
NA TRBJ2-2 TRBV6-1 TRBD1 CASRDRAYANTGELFF TGTGCCAGCAGAGACAGGGCATACGCGAACACCGGGGAGCTGTTTTTT
NA TRBJ1-6 TRBV2 TRBD1 CASSDRGLGNSPLHF TGTGCCAGCAGTGACAGGGGGCTAGGAAATTCACCCCTCCACTTT